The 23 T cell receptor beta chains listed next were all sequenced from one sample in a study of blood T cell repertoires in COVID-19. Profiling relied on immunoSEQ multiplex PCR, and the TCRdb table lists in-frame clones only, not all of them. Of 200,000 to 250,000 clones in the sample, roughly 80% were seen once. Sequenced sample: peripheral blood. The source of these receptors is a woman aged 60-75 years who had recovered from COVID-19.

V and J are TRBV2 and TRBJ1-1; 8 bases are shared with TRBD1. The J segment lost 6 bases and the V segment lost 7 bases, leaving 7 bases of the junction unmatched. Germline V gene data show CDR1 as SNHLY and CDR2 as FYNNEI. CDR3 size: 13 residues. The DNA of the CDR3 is TGTGCCAGCAAGCTGAGACAGGGGTCTGAAGCTTTCTTT. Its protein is CASKLRQGSEAFF. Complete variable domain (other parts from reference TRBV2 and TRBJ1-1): EPEVTQTPSHQVTQMGQEVILRCVPISNHLYFYWYRQILGQKVEFLVSFYNNEISEKSEIFDDQFSVERPDGSNFTLKIRSTKLEDSAMYFCASKLRQGSEAFFGQGTRLTVV.

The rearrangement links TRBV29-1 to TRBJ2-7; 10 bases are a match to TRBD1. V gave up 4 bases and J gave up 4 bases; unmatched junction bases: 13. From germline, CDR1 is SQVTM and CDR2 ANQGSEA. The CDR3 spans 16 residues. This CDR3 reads CSVARYDRGQPYEQYF. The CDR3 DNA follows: TGCAGCGTTGCCCGATACGACAGGGGGCAACCGTACGAGCAGTACTTC.

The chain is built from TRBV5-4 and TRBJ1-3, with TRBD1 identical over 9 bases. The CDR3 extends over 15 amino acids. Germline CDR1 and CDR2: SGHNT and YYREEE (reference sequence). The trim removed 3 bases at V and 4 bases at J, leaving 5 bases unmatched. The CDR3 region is CASSSGTGSGNTIYF. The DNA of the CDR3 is TGTGCCAGCAGCTCAGGGACAGGGTCGGGAAACACCATATATTTT.

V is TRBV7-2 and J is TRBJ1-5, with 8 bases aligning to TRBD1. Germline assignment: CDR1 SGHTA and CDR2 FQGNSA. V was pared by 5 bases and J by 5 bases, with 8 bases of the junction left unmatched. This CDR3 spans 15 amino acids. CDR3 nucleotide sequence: TGTGCCAGCAGCCGCAGACAGGGGTTAGATCAGCCCCAGCATTTT. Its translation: CASSRRQGLDQPQHF.

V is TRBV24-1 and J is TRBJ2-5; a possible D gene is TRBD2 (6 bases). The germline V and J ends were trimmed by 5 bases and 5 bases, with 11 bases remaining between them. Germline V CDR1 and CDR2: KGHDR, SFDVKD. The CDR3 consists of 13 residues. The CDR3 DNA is TGTGCCACCAGTGCTCCGGGAGCGGAGACCCAGTACTTC. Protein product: CATSAPGAETQYF.

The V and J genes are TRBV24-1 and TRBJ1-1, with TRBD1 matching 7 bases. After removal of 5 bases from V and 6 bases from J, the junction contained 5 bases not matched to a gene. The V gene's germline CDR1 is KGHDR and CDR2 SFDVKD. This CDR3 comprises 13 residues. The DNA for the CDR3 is TGTGCCACCAGTGCCAGACAGGGTGCTGAAGCTTTCTTT. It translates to CATSARQGAEAFF.

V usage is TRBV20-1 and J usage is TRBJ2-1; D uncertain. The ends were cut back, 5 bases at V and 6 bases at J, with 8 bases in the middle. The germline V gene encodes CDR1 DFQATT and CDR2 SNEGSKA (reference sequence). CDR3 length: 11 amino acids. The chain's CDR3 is CSAPGLNEQFF. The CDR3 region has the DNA TGCAGTGCTCCGGGTCTCAATGAGCAGTTCTTC.

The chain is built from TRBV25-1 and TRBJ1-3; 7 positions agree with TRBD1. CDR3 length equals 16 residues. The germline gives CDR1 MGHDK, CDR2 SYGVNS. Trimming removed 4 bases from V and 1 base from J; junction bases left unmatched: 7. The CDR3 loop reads CASSAHRGSSGNTIYF. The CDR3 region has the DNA TGTGCCAGCAGTGCCCACAGGGGATCATCTGGAAACACCATATATTTT.

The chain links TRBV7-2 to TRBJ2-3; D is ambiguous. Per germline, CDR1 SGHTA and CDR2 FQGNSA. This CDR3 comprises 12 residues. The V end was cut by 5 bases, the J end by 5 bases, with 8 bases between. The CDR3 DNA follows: TGTGCCAGCAGCCAGGTGGGAGATACGCAGTATTTT. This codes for CASSQVGDTQYF. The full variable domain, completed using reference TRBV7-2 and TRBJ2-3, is GAGVSQSPSNKVTEKGKDVELRCDPISGHTALYWYRQSLGQGLEFLIYFQGNSAPDKSGLPSDRFSAERTGGSVSTLTIQRTQQEDSAVYLCASSQVGDTQYFGPGTRLTVL.

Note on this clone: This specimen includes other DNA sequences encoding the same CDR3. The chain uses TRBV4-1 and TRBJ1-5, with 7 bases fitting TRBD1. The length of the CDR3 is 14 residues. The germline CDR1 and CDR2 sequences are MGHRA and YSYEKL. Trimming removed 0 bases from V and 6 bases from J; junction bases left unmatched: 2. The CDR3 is CASSQENRGQPQHF. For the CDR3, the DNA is TGCGCCAGCAGCCAAGAGAACAGGGGTCAGCCCCAGCATTTT.

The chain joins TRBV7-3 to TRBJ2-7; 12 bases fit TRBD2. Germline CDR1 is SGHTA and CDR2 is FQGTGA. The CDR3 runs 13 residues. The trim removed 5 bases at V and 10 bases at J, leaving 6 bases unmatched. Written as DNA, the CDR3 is TGTGCCAGCAGCCATTCTAGCGGGGGGGCCCAGTACTTC. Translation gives CASSHSSGGAQYF.

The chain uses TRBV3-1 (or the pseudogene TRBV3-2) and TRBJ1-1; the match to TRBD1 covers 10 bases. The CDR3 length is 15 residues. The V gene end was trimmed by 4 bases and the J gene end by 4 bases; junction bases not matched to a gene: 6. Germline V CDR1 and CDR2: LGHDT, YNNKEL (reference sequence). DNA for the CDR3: TGTGCCAGCAGCCGACGGACAGGGGGTGGCACTGAAGCTTTCTTT. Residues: CASSRRTGGGTEAFF.

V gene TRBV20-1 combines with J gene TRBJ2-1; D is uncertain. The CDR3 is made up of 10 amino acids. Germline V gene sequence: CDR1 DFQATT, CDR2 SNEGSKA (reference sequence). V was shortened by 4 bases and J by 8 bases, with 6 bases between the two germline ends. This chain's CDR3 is CSAIYYEQFF. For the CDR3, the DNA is TGCAGTGCTATTTATTATGAGCAGTTCTTC.

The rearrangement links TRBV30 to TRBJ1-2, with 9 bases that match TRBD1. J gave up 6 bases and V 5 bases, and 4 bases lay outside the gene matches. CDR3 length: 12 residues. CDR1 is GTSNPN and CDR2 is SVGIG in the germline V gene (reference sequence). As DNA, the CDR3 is TGTGCCTGGGCCGGGACAGGGAATGGCTACACCTTC. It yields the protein CAWAGTGNGYTF.

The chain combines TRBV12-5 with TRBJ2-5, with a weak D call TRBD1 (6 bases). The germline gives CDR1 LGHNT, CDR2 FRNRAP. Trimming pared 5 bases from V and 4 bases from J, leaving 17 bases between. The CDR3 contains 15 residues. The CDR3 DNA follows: TGTGCTAGTGGTCTAGGTACAGGGTGGGGAGAGACCCAGTACTTC. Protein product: CASGLGTGWGETQYF. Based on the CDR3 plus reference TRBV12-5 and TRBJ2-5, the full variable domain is DARVTQTPRHKVTEMGQEVTMRCQPILGHNTVFWYRQTMMQGLELLAYFRNRAPLDDSGMPKDRFSAEMPDATLATLKIQPSEPRDSAVYFCASGLGTGWGETQYFGPGTRLLVL.

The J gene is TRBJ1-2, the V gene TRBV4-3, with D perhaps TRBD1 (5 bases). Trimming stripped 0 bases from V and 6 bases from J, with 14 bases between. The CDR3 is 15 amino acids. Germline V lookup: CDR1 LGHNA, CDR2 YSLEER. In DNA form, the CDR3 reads TGCGCCAGCAGCCAAGATACAGGAGTCTGGAATGGCTACACCTTC. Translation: CASSQDTGVWNGYTF.

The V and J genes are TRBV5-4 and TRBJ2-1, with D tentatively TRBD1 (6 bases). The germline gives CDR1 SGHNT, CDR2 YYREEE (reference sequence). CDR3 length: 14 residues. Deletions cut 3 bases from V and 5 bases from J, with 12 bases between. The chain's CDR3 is CASSSQGVNNEQFF. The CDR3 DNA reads TGTGCCAGCAGCTCACAGGGTGTCAACAATGAGCAGTTCTTC.

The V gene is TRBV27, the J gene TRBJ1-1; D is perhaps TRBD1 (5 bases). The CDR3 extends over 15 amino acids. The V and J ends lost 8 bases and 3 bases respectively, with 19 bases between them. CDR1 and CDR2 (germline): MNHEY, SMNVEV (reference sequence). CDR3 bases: TGTGCCAGCTCACGAGGACGTCAGGGCTACACTGAAGCTTTCTTT. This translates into CASSRGRQGYTEAFF.

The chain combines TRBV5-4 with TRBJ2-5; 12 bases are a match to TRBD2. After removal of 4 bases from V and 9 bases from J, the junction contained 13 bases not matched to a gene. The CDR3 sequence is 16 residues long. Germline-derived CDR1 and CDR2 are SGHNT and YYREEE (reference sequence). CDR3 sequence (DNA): TGTGCCAGCAGCCCCGGGACTAGCGGGCGGGAAGTGGCCCAGTACTTC. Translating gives CASSPGTSGREVAQYF.

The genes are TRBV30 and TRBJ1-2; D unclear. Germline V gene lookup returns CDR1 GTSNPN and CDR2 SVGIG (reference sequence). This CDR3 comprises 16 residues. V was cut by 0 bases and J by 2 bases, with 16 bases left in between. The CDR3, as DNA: TGTGCCTGGAGTGTACTATCGGTCTCCAAAAACTATGGCTACACCTTC. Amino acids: CAWSVLSVSKNYGYTF.

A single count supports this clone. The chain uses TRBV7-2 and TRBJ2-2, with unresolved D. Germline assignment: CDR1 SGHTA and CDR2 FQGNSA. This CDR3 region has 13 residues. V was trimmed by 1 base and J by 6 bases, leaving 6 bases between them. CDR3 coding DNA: TGTGCCAGCAGCTTAGAACGGGCCGGGGAGCTGTTTTTT. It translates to CASSLERAGELFF.

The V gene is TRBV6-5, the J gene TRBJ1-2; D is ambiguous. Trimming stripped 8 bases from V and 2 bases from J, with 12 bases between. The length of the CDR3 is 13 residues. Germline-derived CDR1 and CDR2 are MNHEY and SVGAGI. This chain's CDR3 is CASRNLQNYGYTF. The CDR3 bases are TGTGCCAGCCGCAATCTCCAGAACTATGGCTACACCTTC.

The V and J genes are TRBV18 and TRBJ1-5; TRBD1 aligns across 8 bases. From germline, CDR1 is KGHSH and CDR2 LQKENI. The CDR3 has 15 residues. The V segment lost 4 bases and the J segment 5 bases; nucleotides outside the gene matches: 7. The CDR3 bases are TGTGCCAGCTCACTACGACAGGGGTTGGATCAGCCCCAGCATTTT. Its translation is CASSLRQGLDQPQHF.